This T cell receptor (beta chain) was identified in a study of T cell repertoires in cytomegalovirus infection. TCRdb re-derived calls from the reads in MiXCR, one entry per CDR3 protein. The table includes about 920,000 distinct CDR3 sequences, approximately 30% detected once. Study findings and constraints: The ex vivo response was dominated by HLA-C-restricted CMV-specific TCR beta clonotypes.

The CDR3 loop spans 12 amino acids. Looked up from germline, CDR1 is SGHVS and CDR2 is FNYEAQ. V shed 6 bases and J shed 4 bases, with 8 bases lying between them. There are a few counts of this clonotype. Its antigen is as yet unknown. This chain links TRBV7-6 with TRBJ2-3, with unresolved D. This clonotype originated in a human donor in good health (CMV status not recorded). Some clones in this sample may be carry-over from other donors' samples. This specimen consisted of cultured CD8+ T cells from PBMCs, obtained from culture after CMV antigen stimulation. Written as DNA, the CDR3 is TGTGCCAGCAGAAGTATCCCAGATACGCAGTATTTT. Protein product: CASRSIPDTQYF.